This TCR beta chain was captured by sequencing in a study of blood T cell repertoires in COVID-19. The wider study: COVID-19 samples collected from the United States, Italy and Spain covered acute and convalescent phases. PBMCs, B-cell-depleted T cells, or T cells were the source of the cDNA or gDNA that made up the material.

This clone showed up just once. In the authors' workflow: Reference gene primers were amplified, and this amplification served to estimate nucleated cell counts. Libraries were prepared by immunoSEQ multiplex PCR; TCRdb keeps only in-frame clonotypes and omits some of them. V and J calls and clone size follow that table, whereas D and trimming were derived from the DNA. Of 100,000 or so clones listed, 92% are singletons. This CDR3 has 15 amino acids. With 3 bases removed from V and 2 bases from J, the gap between germline ends came to 14 bases. Germline CDR1 LNHDA, CDR2 SQIVND (reference sequence). The chain carries TRBV19 and TRBJ2-7; the D gene is possibly TRBD1 (6 bases). The TCR was taken from a woman between 55 and 75 years old with active COVID-19. The sample taken for sequencing was peripheral blood. DNA for the CDR3: TGTGCCAGTAGTATCGACGGGACACTTACCTACGAGCAGTACTTC. This gives the protein CASSIDGTLTYEQYF.